This TCR beta chain was identified in a study of shared clonotypes between healthy human individuals. Sequenced by immunoSEQ multiplex PCR; TCRdb stores in-frame clones only, minus some. The table records 750,000 to 1,000,000 clones, around 93% of them present only once. The naive CD8 fraction comprised CD45RO-negative cells positively selected for CCR7 and excluded terminally differentiated effector memory CD45RA+ cells. Study conclusions and caveats: Clonotypes which were not shared had lower generation probabilities than clonotypes that all four donors shared. A handful of donors shared approximately 5% of their naive CD4 clonotypes. The diversity represented, both genetic and in exposure history, was limited by few donors.

The CDR3 has 14 amino acids. Looked up from germline, CDR1 is ENHRY and CDR2 is SYGVKD. V was shortened by 4 bases and J by 5 bases, with 14 bases between the two germline ends. As concerns this clone: Its antigen is undetermined.

The source material was naive CD8+ T cells sorted from blood. The clonotype was recovered from a man between 25 and 39 years old in good health. The chain uses TRBV10-3 and TRBJ1-1; D is undetermined. The CDR3 DNA reads as TGTGCCATCAGTGTCGGGGTTTCGAATACTGAAGCTTTCTTT. Protein sequence: CAISVGVSNTEAFF.